The sequence of this T cell receptor beta chain was determined in a study of shared clonotypes between healthy human individuals (TCRdb year 2020). For the wider study: The cohort comprised a couple of women and a few men aged 18 to 49 years. For each donor, three plates each were used for CD4 naive and CD4 memory, two plates were used for CD8 naive, and one plate was used for CD8 memory. To estimate repertoire size and how much clonotype sharing occurs between individuals, the study deeply sequenced the blood TCR repertoires of 5 or 6 healthy adults. Libraries were prepared and TCR repertoires were sequenced by different laboratories using diverse techniques, in order to increase sequencing depth and limit assay-specific biases. Leukapheresis yielded between about 0.9 and 9 billion PBMCs per donor. Broader findings and caveats from the paper: Rarefaction of sorted-subset datasets indicated incomplete sequencing despite the large sequencing depth. Estimated clonotype richness was generally larger for naive than for memory subsets. Pairwise subsampling led to the expectation that sequencing depth would affect the degree of clonotype sharing among donors. Only blood was sampled, and tissue TCR repertoires likely differ from those in blood. Because the study included only a small number of donors, the genetic and exposure-history diversity represented was limited. Clonotypes shared by all four sorted-subset donors showed higher generation probabilities than non-shared clonotypes. Sharing across a few donors was observed for about 5% of naive CD4, about 3.2% of naive CD8, about 2.5% of memory CD4, and approximately 0.41% of memory CD8 clonotypes.

As concerns this clone: Its specific antigen is unknown. No base qualities exist here, and no much larger clone lies one base off it.

From the germline V gene, CDR1 is SGHRS and CDR2 is YFSETQ. Including the terminal cysteine and phenylalanine, the CDR3 comprises 13 residues. Left in the record is the CDR3 DNA by itself, 39 bases read in frame from the first base. The junction shows trimming of 0 bases on V and 0 bases on J, plus 3 bases between the germline ends. Using the deep immunoSEQ assay, multiplex PCR amplified TCR CDR3 regions from genomic DNA. Extracted genomic DNA from each cell subset was distributed evenly across all wells of several immunoSEQ 96-well plates, and each plate was treated as a replicate. For sorted subsets, 200 to 250 ng of genomic DNA, equivalent to roughly 33,000 T cell genomes, went into each replicate PCR. Purified libraries were measured with a Qubit 3.0 fluorometer, size-checked on a Bioanalyzer 2100, and measured again with the KAPA Library Quantification kit. A separate single-read 150-cycle Illumina NextSeq 550 flow cell was used to sequence each immunoSEQ 96-well plate. As for the original processing: Because only junctional sequences without quality scores were contained in the immunoSEQ output, filtering matching that applied to full-length reads could not be performed. To assign V/J genes and CDR3, sequences were annotated against IMGT germline references using PyIR, a Python wrapper for IgBLAST v1.9. Reads were filtered out if the reads had weak V/J assignments (E-value above 1e-6), no CDR3, stop codons, out-of-frame junctions, or ambiguous translated residues. A V3J clonotype was defined by an identical inferred V gene, J gene, and CDR3 amino acid sequence. The percentage overlap between two repertoires was calculated by dividing the number of shared unique clonotypes by the size of the smaller repertoire. RTK rarefaction, the Chao1 estimator, and Recon v2.1 estimates of unobserved clonotypes were used to assess repertoire richness. Generation probabilities were computed with OLGA for all TCRbeta clonotypes obtained by the gDNA method from a few donors. TCRdb's version of the immuneACCESS table is confined to in-frame rearrangements and falls short of the full clone set. An unresolved V gene accounts for under half of the shortfall where checked; the remainder is of unknown origin. The V and J calls and clone size were taken over from that table, and D and trimming were inferred from the DNA. The sample has some 630,000 clones on record, approximately 96% of them singletons. The ten largest clones capture 0.095% to 0.13% of the sample.

CD8 naive samples consisted of CD45RO-negative cells that were positively selected for CCR7, yielding a CD45RA+CCR7+ population without TemRA cells. The donors were healthy, HIV-negative adults with no recently reported acute infections or vaccinations. Only Caucasian adults living in Nashville, Tennessee, USA were represented among the donors. Blood was obtained by leukapheresis, after which PBMCs were separated by Ficoll-Histopaque density gradient centrifugation and cryopreserved in liquid nitrogen vapor phase. Analytical flow cytometry was used to check the purity and quantity of each magnetically sorted T cell population. Genomic DNA was isolated from every sorted fraction and measured by UV absorbance on a Nanodrop 2000c.

Sample: naive CD8+ T cells sorted from blood. The sample's cell subset or site, from its label and the paper: CD45RA+CCR7+. The V and J segments used are TRBV5-1 and TRBJ1-1; the D gene is not confidently resolved. This TCR came from a young woman in good health. CDR3 protein: CASSLVVNTEAFF. The sequence in DNA is TGCGCCAGCAGCTTGGTGGTGAACACTGAAGCTTTCTTT.